This entry is about one T cell receptor (beta chain). The antigen remains undetermined. The length of the CDR3 is 14 residues. The V and J ends lost 6 bases and 9 bases respectively, with 15 bases between them. Through template switching, a universal primer site was introduced, and the cDNA contained unique molecular identifiers. TCRdb recomputed calls from the 5' RACE reads with MiXCR, one row per CDR3 protein. The sample has approximately 240,000 distinct CDR3 sequences, about 14% seen once. The sample belongs to a study of identical twins. Overall study results and limits: Fewer insertions marked abundant cord blood beta clonotypes; young adult naive trended weakly, memory not at all. Less excess twin sharing appeared in beta out-of-frame sequences.

The chain combines TRBV12-3 or TRBV12-4 with TRBJ1-6, with D unresolved. The receptor comes from a woman aged 18-30 years in good health. Sequencing was performed on memory (CD45RO+) T cells sorted from blood. The CDR3 loop reads CASRHRVPPSPLHF. CDR3 bases: TGTGCCAGCAGGCACCGGGTCCCACCTTCACCCCTCCACTTT.